Listed here are 30 T cell receptor beta chains from one sample, sequenced in a study of T-cell reconstitution after alpha-beta-depleted transplantation in children. This sample's TCRbeta library carried unique molecular identifier barcodes. TCRdb passed the PCR reads through MiXCR, listing each CDR3 protein once. The sample has 670,000 or so distinct CDR3 sequences, around 13% seen once. Here the sequenced sample was PBMCs, taken before TCRalphabeta/CD19-depleted stem cell transplant. The receptor set was obtained from a girl under 10 years old with congenital amegakaryocytic thrombocytopenia, due to receive a stem cell transplant.

This clonotype was picked up a small number of times. This chain connects TRBV5-1 to TRBJ2-1, with D maybe TRBD2 (5 bases). The germline CDR1 and CDR2 sequences are SGHRS and YFSETQ. This CDR3 has 14 amino acids. Between the trimmed V and J ends, which lost 4 bases and 9 bases, there was a span of 17 bases. CDR3 DNA: TGCGCCAGCAGCGGGAGTAGTGTTTGGTTTGAGCAGTTCTTC. It translates to CASSGSSVWFEQFF.

A single count supports this clonotype. A clone one base away is much larger, so this may be a read error. The conserved final phenylalanine or tryptophan is absent from the CDR3, which likely points to a read error. V gene TRBV29-1 combines with J gene TRBJ2-3; 7 bases match TRBD2. This CDR3 has 13 residues. Germline trimming cut 4 bases from V and 0 bases from J; bases unmatched to any gene: 1. Germline V lookup: CDR1 SQVTM, CDR2 ANQGSEA. CDR3 loop: CSVVAGSTDTQYC. The CDR3 DNA reads as TGCAGCGTTGTAGCGGGTAGCACAGATACGCAGTATTGT.

The table lists this clonotype with many counts. This chain joins TRBV20-1 and TRBJ1-4; 8 positions agree with TRBD1. CDR1 and CDR2 from the germline V gene are DFQATT and SNEGSKA (reference sequence). V lost 1 base and J lost 7; bases outside the gene matches: 8. There are 15 residues in the CDR3. CDR3 DNA sequence: TGCAGTGCTAGAGCTGGACAGGGAGGGAGTGAAAAACTGTTTTTT. Protein sequence: CSARAGQGGSEKLFF.

The chain has TRBV7-9 and TRBJ2-4; no definite D call. The germline V gene has CDR1 SEHNR and CDR2 FQNEAQ (reference sequence). Trimming cost V 2 bases and J 7 bases, with 6 bases left between them. CDR3 size: 12 residues. As DNA, the CDR3 is TGTGCCAGCAGCTTAAGCGCGAACATTCAGTACTTC. Its protein product is CASSLSANIQYF.

This clonotype was observed at least ten times. The chain combines TRBV10-3 with TRBJ1-1; TRBD1 matches at 8 bases. The germline V gene encodes CDR1 ENHRY and CDR2 SYGVKD. The length of the CDR3 is 15 residues. V dropped 4 bases and J dropped 2; count of bases not matched to a gene: 6. The CDR3 DNA reads as TGTGCCATCAGTGTGCAGGGGGCTCCCAACACTGAAGCTTTCTTT. It encodes CAISVQGAPNTEAFF.

This clonotype has a handful of counts. This chain links TRBV3-1 with TRBJ1-5; TRBD1 is a possible D gene (6 bases). Germline CDR1 is LGHDT and CDR2 is YNNKEL (reference sequence). The CDR3 sequence is 19 residues long. V was clipped by 0 bases and J by 3 bases, with 21 bases between them. The DNA for the CDR3 is TGTGCCAGCAGCCAAGAGGGCAGGGGAGTAGGACGGCCCAATCAGCCCCAGCATTTT. Amino acids: CASSQEGRGVGRPNQPQHF.

The rearrangement links TRBV6-4 to TRBJ2-1, with D tentatively TRBD2 (5 bases). Germline CDR1 MRHNA, CDR2 SNTAGT. The ends were cut back, 1 base at V and 4 bases at J, with 11 bases in the middle. This CDR3 region has 15 residues. CDR3 coding DNA: TGTGCCAGCAGTGACTTGGGGAGTGGGTACAATGAGCAGTTCTTC. Amino acids: CASSDLGSGYNEQFF.

This clonotype was found a few times. The rearrangement links TRBV25-1 to TRBJ2-3; possibly TRBD1 or TRBD2 for D (5 bases each). Per germline, CDR1 MGHDK and CDR2 SYGVNS. This CDR3 has 16 amino acids. V lost 1 base and J lost 1, with 12 bases in between. The CDR3 reads CASSESLRGGTDTQYF. The DNA for the CDR3 is TGTGCCAGCAGTGAATCCCTAAGAGGGGGCACAGATACGCAGTATTTT.

The genes are TRBV5-1 and TRBJ2-1; D is perhaps TRBD2 (6 bases). Germline-derived CDR1 and CDR2 are SGHRS and YFSETQ. This CDR3 region has 18 residues. V was clipped by 2 bases and J by 0 bases, with 18 bases between them. CDR3 in amino acids: CASSFITGDMYSYNEQFF. In DNA, the CDR3 is TGCGCCAGCAGCTTTATAACGGGAGATATGTACTCCTACAATGAGCAGTTCTTC. Full variable domain (rest looked up from reference TRBV5-1 and TRBJ2-1): KAGVTQTPRYLIKTRGQQVTLSCSPISGHRSVSWYQQTPGQGLQFLFEYFSETQRNKGNFPGRFSGRQFSNSRSEMNVSTLELGDSALYLCASSFITGDMYSYNEQFFGPGTRLTVL.

This clonotype appeared many times. The chain uses TRBV5-1 and TRBJ2-3; D call uncertain. Germline lookup yields CDR1 SGHRS and CDR2 YFSETQ. V shed 2 bases and J shed 4 bases, with 8 bases lying between them. There are 13 residues in the CDR3. In DNA form, the CDR3 reads TGCGCCAGCAGCTTTCAACTGGCAGATACGCAGTATTTT. This gives the protein CASSFQLADTQYF.

In this sample, this clonotype turned up a few times. This chain links TRBV21-1 with TRBJ2-5; TRBD2, the table's D call, was not compared with the DNA. TRBV21-1 is listed as a pseudogene. The CDR3 length is 18 residues. CDR3 bases: TGTGCCAGCAGCAAAATCGTGGTGCGAGCGGGAGAAGTAGAGACCCAGTACTTC. It yields the protein CASSKIVVRAGEVETQYF.

This clonotype was seen ten or more times. A read error may produce the germline difference seen at one junction end. This CDR3 reads CASRLAGGVTSYNEQFF. Written as DNA, the CDR3 is TGTGCCAGCAGATTAGCGGGAGGGGTCACGTCCTACAATGAGCAGTTCTTC. The chain employs TRBV12-3 or TRBV12-4 and TRBJ2-1; 11 nucleotides align to TRBD2. The CDR3 contains 17 residues.

This clonotype was detected a few times. The J gene is TRBJ2-7, the V gene TRBV7-2, with 7 bases lining up with TRBD2. The CDR3 is 13 residues long. Germline assignment: CDR1 SGHTA and CDR2 FQGNSA. V lost 2 bases and J lost 9; bases outside the gene matches: 7. In DNA form, the CDR3 reads TGTGCCAGCAGCTTATCTCCTAGCGGAACGCAGTACTTC. It is translated as CASSLSPSGTQYF.

Concerning this clonotype: This may be a read error, as it is one base from a much larger clone. Since no conserved phenylalanine or tryptophan closes the CDR3, a read error is the likely cause. The rearrangement uses TRBV29-1 and TRBJ2-2; no clear D. Trimming pared 1 base from V and 6 bases from J, leaving 3 bases between. The CDR3 has 11 residues. The germline CDR1 and CDR2 sequences are SQVTM and ANQGSEA. The CDR3 sequence is CSVEAAGELFL. CDR3 DNA sequence: TGCAGCGTTGAAGCGGCCGGGGAGCTGTTTTTA.

A word on this clonotype: This may stem from a read error, because a much larger clone lies one nucleotide away. Here the CDR3 DNA reads TGCAGTGCTAGTCGGGTGACAGTTGATTATGGCTACACCTTC. It codes for CSASRVTVDYGYTF. The rearrangement joins TRBV20-1 to TRBJ1-2, with TRBD1 as a possible D gene (5 bases). Germline V lookup: CDR1 DFQATT, CDR2 SNEGSKA (reference sequence). V was shortened by 3 bases and J by 5 bases, with 16 bases between the two germline ends. There are 14 residues in the CDR3.

J is TRBJ2-1 and V is TRBV14; D may correspond to TRBD1 or TRBD2 (5 bases each). This CDR3 spans 16 amino acids. The V gene lost 3 bases and the J gene lost 0 bases, with 12 bases spanning the gap. CDR1 and CDR2 (germline): SGHDN, FVKESK. CDR3 nucleotide sequence: TGTGCCAGCAGCCATTATGAGGGGTCCTCCTACAATGAGCAGTTCTTC. Translated, it gives CASSHYEGSSYNEQFF.

This clonotype appeared many times. The J gene is TRBJ2-2, the V gene TRBV29-1; maybe TRBD2 (5 bases). The germline CDR1 and CDR2 sequences are SQVTM and ANQGSEA. V gave up 5 bases and J gave up 0 bases, with 13 bases separating them. CDR3 length: 15 amino acids. The CDR3 nucleotides read TGCAGCGTTCGTGTTAACGGGGCGAACACCGGGGAGCTGTTTTTT. Translating gives CSVRVNGANTGELFF.

The rearrangement links TRBV7-9 to TRBJ2-5; 8 bases match TRBD2. CDR1 and CDR2 (germline): SEHNR, FQNEAQ (reference sequence). The CDR3 loop spans 16 amino acids. V lost 6 bases to trimming and J lost 0 bases; unmatched junction nucleotides: 9. CDR3 region: CASSRQASGYQETQYF. CDR3 in DNA: TGTGCCAGCAGTAGACAGGCTAGCGGGTACCAAGAGACCCAGTACTTC.

This clonotype showed up just a few times. The V call is TRBV11-2, the J call TRBJ2-1; no clear D gene. The V gene's germline CDR1 is SGHAT and CDR2 FQNNGV. The CDR3 runs 19 residues. V was clipped by 2 bases and J by 0 bases, with 20 bases between them. Here the CDR3 DNA reads TGTGCCAGCAGCTTATATTCAAAGTCCAGTCGGAGCTCCTACAATGAGCAGTTCTTC. As protein: CASSLYSKSSRSSYNEQFF. Filled out from reference TRBV11-2 and TRBJ2-1, the complete variable domain reads EAGVAQSPRYKIIEKRQSVAFWCNPISGHATLYWYQQILGQGPKLLIQFQNNGVVDDSQLPKDRFSAERLKGVDSTLKIQPAKLEDSAVYLCASSLYSKSSRSSYNEQFFGPGTRLTVL.

This clonotype was seen repeatedly, ten times or more. The genes are TRBV29-1 and TRBJ2-7; TRBD2 matches at 10 bases. The CDR3 runs to 16 residues. The J segment lost 3 bases and the V segment lost 0 bases, leaving 8 bases of the junction unmatched. Germline-derived CDR1 and CDR2 are SQVTM and ANQGSEA. The CDR3 protein is CSVEEKREGLIYEQYF. Written as DNA, the CDR3 is TGCAGCGTTGAAGAAAAGCGGGAGGGCCTAATCTACGAGCAGTACTTC.

The J gene is TRBJ2-7, the V gene TRBV24-1, with TRBD2 matching 10 bases. J gave up 5 bases and V 4 bases, and 7 bases lay outside the gene matches. The CDR3 contains 15 residues. From germline, CDR1 is KGHDR and CDR2 SFDVKD. CDR3 region: CATSDPSGSPDEQYF. The CDR3, as DNA: TGTGCCACCAGTGACCCTAGCGGGAGTCCTGACGAGCAGTACTTC.

This clonotype occurred a few times. This chain links TRBV28 with TRBJ1-2, with 8 bases identical to TRBD1. With V trimmed by 0 bases and J by 7 bases, 4 bases remained unmatched. The germline gives CDR1 MDHEN, CDR2 SYDVKM. The CDR3 contains 14 residues. The DNA of the CDR3 is TGTGCCAGCAGTTTATGGGGCAGGGGGCTTGGCTACACCTTC. This translates into CASSLWGRGLGYTF.

The sample holds many counts of this clonotype. The J gene is TRBJ2-7, the V gene TRBV21-1; the table calls TRBD1, which could not be checked here. TRBV21-1 is recorded as a pseudogene. There are 16 residues in the CDR3. This CDR3 is CASSKALRPGAYEQYF. CDR3 nucleotides: TGTGCCAGCAGCAAAGCGCTTAGGCCAGGGGCCTACGAGCAGTACTTC.

This clonotype was seen at least ten times. The rearrangement joins TRBV27 to TRBJ2-3; unclear D gene. CDR3 length equals 11 residues. Trimming took off 5 bases at V and 3 bases at J, with 3 bases between the two ends. From germline, CDR1 is MNHEY and CDR2 SMNVEV (reference sequence). The CDR3 region is CASSHTDTQYF. CDR3 nucleotides: TGTGCCAGCAGTCATACAGATACGCAGTATTTT.

This clonotype was recorded many times. V is TRBV15 and J is TRBJ2-2; D ambiguous. Trimming shortened V by 6 bases and J by 8 bases, and 10 bases separated the two germline ends. This CDR3 region has 12 residues. CDR1 is LNHNV, CDR2 YYDKDF, per germline (reference sequence). CDR3 bases: TGTGCCACCAGGAAGGTCACAGGGGAGCTGTTTTTT. This translates into CATRKVTGELFF. Variable domain in full (rest from reference TRBV15 and TRBJ2-2): DAMVIQNPRYQVTQFGKPVTLSCSQTLNHNVMYWYQQKSSQAPKLLFHYYDKDFNNEADTPDNFQSRRPNTSFCFLDIRSPGLGDTAMYLCATRKVTGELFFGEGSRLTVL.

The rearrangement uses TRBV5-5 and TRBJ1-1, with 7 positions matching TRBD1. The CDR3 spans 13 residues. Germline V gives CDR1 SGHKS, CDR2 YYEKEE (reference sequence). Losses at the gene ends were 4 bases for V and 7 bases for J; bases not matched to a gene: 7. CDR3 nucleotide sequence: TGTGCCAGCAGCCAAGAATGGACAGGTGAAGCTTTCTTT. Translated, it gives CASSQEWTGEAFF.

This clonotype came up a few times. V usage is TRBV12-3 or TRBV12-4 and J usage is TRBJ1-2; D remains unclear. V was cut by 2 bases and J by 4 bases, with 17 bases left in between. The CDR3 is 16 residues long. CDR3 nucleotides: TGTGCCAGCAGTTTAACCCCGGTAGTATCCCTCTATGGCTACACCTTC. Translating it yields CASSLTPVVSLYGYTF.

This clonotype occurred a few times. The chain joins TRBV5-1 to TRBJ2-5; the match to TRBD1 covers 7 bases. CDR3 length equals 15 residues. The germline gives CDR1 SGHRS, CDR2 YFSETQ. V lost 2 bases to trimming and J lost 2 bases; unmatched junction nucleotides: 6. The CDR3 is CASSLRTGGQETQYF. The CDR3 bases are TGCGCCAGCAGCTTAAGGACAGGAGGTCAAGAGACCCAGTACTTC. Full variable domain (missing parts from reference TRBV5-1 and TRBJ2-5): KAGVTQTPRYLIKTRGQQVTLSCSPISGHRSVSWYQQTPGQGLQFLFEYFSETQRNKGNFPGRFSGRQFSNSRSEMNVSTLELGDSALYLCASSLRTGGQETQYFGPGTRLLVL.

This clonotype was detected many times. The rearrangement links TRBV5-1 to TRBJ2-3, with 10 bases matching TRBD2. Germline CDR1 SGHRS, CDR2 YFSETQ. The CDR3 totals 16 residues. Trimming removed 2 bases from V and 2 bases from J; junction bases left unmatched: 5. The CDR3 protein is CASSLGTSDNTDTQYF. CDR3 sequence (DNA): TGCGCCAGCAGCTTAGGGACTAGCGACAACACAGATACGCAGTATTTT.

This clonotype was seen repeatedly, ten times or more. This chain links TRBV29-1 with TRBJ2-1; the match to TRBD2 covers 9 bases. The V gene's germline CDR1 is SQVTM and CDR2 ANQGSEA. The CDR3 is 14 amino acids. V shed 4 bases and J 7 bases; nucleotides not matched to a gene: 8. CDR3 sequence (DNA): TGCAGCGTTGGCCCCACTAGCGGGCTTAATGAGCAGTTCTTC. This sequence encodes CSVGPTSGLNEQFF.